This T cell receptor beta chain was recovered during a study of beta chain features in type 1 diabetes. As for the study in general: The samples had about 110,000,000 sorted cells examined in all.

The V and J ends lost 6 bases and 7 bases respectively, with 12 bases between them. The CDR3 contains 11 residues. Germline V lookup: CDR1 DFQATT, CDR2 SNEGSKA (reference sequence). Sequencing targeted expressed TCRB transcripts, as all isolated RNA had been reverse transcribed. Clones were read by immunoSEQ multiplex PCR, and TCRdb kept only the in-frame ones, dropping some. The sample comprises around 340,000 clones, roughly 8% of which are singletons, and less than 0.45% rests with the top ten. Heparinised blood was drawn once per donor, averaging about 116 mL. Markers CD45RO/CCR7/CD25/CD127/CD95/CD27 served to sort CD4+ naive, central memory, regulatory and stem cell-like memory cells.

Source material: central memory CD4+ T cells from blood. This receptor was obtained from a woman aged 18-35 years in good health. The chain carries TRBV20-1 and TRBJ1-1, with D tentatively TRBD1 (6 bases). The DNA of the CDR3 is TGCAGTGCCGACGGACAGCTTGAAGCTTTCTTT. It translates to CSADGQLEAFF.